This record concerns one T cell receptor (beta chain) sequence. This clone turned up a few times. Its antigen specificity is not known. Qualities for individual bases were not recorded, and no much larger clone is one base off. The CDR3 starts with the cysteine, ends with the phenylalanine, and has 15 residues. Solely the CDR3 DNA is kept, with 45 bases framed from the first base. Trimming costs V 0 bases and J 0 bases, and their ends lie 9 bases apart. As encoded in the germline V gene, CDR1 is SGHAT while CDR2 is FQNNGV. This sample is part of a study of metastatic and nonmetastatic thyroid tumors (dated by TCRdb to 2018 to 2021). For the study in its entirety: Repertoires from peripheral blood and from tumor or nodule tissue samples of malignant and benign thyroid patients were compared.

Findings and caveats that apply to the study as a whole: TCR beta diversity was reported as significantly higher in malignant tumors than in benign nodules, in both blood and tumor samples.

Library construction relied on PCR. Instrument on record: Illumina HiSeq 4000. High-throughput sequencing was used to profile the CDR3 region of the TCR beta-chain in every patient. For the original study's pipeline: A classifier to discriminate distant-metastatic papillary thyroid cancer patients was built from CDR3 differences across clinicopathological groups. The Shannon index was used to measure repertoire diversity, and the Morisita-Horn index was used to measure how similar tumor and blood repertoires were. TCRdb trimmed the raw reads at Q25, called clones with MiXCR and kept productive beta chains. None of the V and J calls come from the authors' own analysis; TCRdb made them. This sample has several thousand clones in its table, and about 32% of those were observed once. The ten largest clones add up to under 30% of the sample. Before undergoing thyroid surgery, none of the patients had been given any kind of treatment. Using T-cell receptor beta sequencing, the researchers looked back retrospectively at clinical samples from patients, gathered between about 2012 and 2019.

Rearrangement joined TRBV11-2 to TRBJ2-7; the D gene cannot be resolved reliably. The specimen was adjacent normal tissue. This receptor was identified in a female donor with papillary thyroid cancer or a benign thyroid nodule (not recorded which). Some clones in this sample may be carry-over from other donors' samples. Read as DNA, the sequence is TGTGCCAGCAGCTTAGATCCCGAAAGCTCCTACGAGCAGTACTTC. It specifies CASSLDPESSYEQYF. Here the CDR3 is joined to the reference TRBV11-2 and TRBJ2-7 genes, and the full variable domain is: EAGVAQSPRYKIIEKRQSVAFWCNPISGHATLYWYQQILGQGPKLLIQFQNNGVVDDSQLPKDRFSAERLKGVDSTLKIQPAKLEDSAVYLCASSLDPESSYEQYFGPGTRLTVT.